The clone carrying this TCR beta chain turned up a few times. Antigen: not known. This specimen comes from a study of T-cell memory formation after mild COVID-19. Findings and caveats of the study: Pre-infection memory harbored some responding clones, suggesting cross-reactive memory joined. Researchers could not confirm that second-wave clones peaking on day 37 targeted SARS-CoV-2.

TCR alpha and TCR beta cDNA libraries with sample barcodes and UMIs came from 5'RACE using constant-segment primers. MiXCR was run by TCRdb on the 5' RACE reads, yielding one entry per CDR3 protein. The sample consists of more than 150,000 distinct CDR3 sequences, less than 20% of them appearing once. The V end was cut by 7 bases, the J end by 6 bases, with 11 bases between. CDR1 SGHKS and CDR2 YYEKEE come from the germline V gene (reference sequence). This CDR3 is built from 13 residues. The genes are TRBV5-5 and TRBJ1-6; TRBD1 is a possible D gene (6 bases). The source is a man between 18 and 29 years old who had mild COVID-19 (a few samples of this study predate the infection). Cell type and time point are not known. Sequencing was carried out using PBMCs or a T cell subset sorted from them (not recorded which). This CDR3 is CASRTGFNSPLHF. The CDR3 DNA sequence: TGTGCCAGCCGTACAGGGTTTAATTCACCCCTCCACTTT.